Below, 20 T cell receptor beta chains from the same sample are listed, as sequenced in a study of T cell clones after liver transplantation. The table came from immunoSEQ multiplex PCR; TCRdb's copy has only in-frame clones and leaves some out. The sample carries 12,000 to 15,000 clones, around 90% recorded once. Specimen: CD8+ T cells from blood, collected before liver transplant. The receptor source for this set is a human donor who received a liver transplant.

The chain joins TRBV6-5 to TRBJ2-7; 11 bases map to TRBD2. This CDR3 has 14 amino acids. Germline V gives CDR1 MNHEY, CDR2 SVGAGI. V lost 4 bases and J lost 4; bases outside the gene matches: 3. The CDR3 region is CASSLRTSGYEQYF. The CDR3 nucleotides are TGTGCCAGCAGTTTGCGGACTAGCGGGTACGAGCAGTACTTC.

The chain joins TRBV7-8 to TRBJ2-5; D gene unclear. V shed 7 bases and J shed 5 bases, with 14 bases lying between them. This CDR3 is built from 13 residues. Per germline, CDR1 SGHVS and CDR2 FQNEAQ. The CDR3 region has the DNA TGTGCCAGCACCAGGCCCGAGGTCGAGACCCAGTACTTC. Translated: CASTRPEVETQYF.

The rearrangement joins TRBV21-1 to TRBJ2-5; the table's D gene call, TRBD1, was not cross checked with the DNA. TRBV21-1 is listed as a pseudogene. The CDR3 spans 16 residues. The chain's CDR3 is CARSKLDRGRQGTQYF. DNA for the CDR3: TGTGCCAGGAGCAAACTGGACAGGGGGCGCCAAGGGACCCAGTACTTC.

The V call is TRBV28, the J call TRBJ2-3; 11 bases agree with TRBD2. Germline CDR1 MDHEN, CDR2 SYDVKM. V shed 6 bases and J 1 base; nucleotides not matched to a gene: 6. The CDR3 length is 16 residues. The chain's CDR3 is CASRDLAGGGTDTQYF. CDR3 bases: TGTGCCAGCAGGGATCTAGCGGGAGGTGGCACAGATACGCAGTATTTT. Drawing the rest from reference TRBV28 and TRBJ2-3, the complete variable domain is DVKVTQSSRYLVKRTGEKVFLECVQDMDHENMFWYRQDPGLGLRLIYFSYDVKMKEKGDIPEGYSVSREKKERFSLILESASTNQTSMYLCASRDLAGGGTDTQYFGPGTRLTVL.

The chain joins TRBV14 to TRBJ1-1, with no clear D. Germline CDR1 and CDR2: SGHDN and FVKESK. V lost 4 bases, J lost 11 bases, and 14 bases lay in between. The CDR3 runs to 12 residues. CDR3: CASSLTANGAFF. DNA of the CDR3: TGTGCCAGCAGCCTTACAGCGAACGGGGCTTTCTTT.

V usage is TRBV5-1 and J usage is TRBJ2-7; D might be TRBD1 (5 bases). The CDR3 sequence is 15 residues long. Germline lookup yields CDR1 SGHRS and CDR2 YFSETQ. V lost 0 bases and J lost 2, with 12 bases in between. The CDR3 nucleotides are TGCGCCAGCAGCTTGGTGTCAGGGAACCCCTACGAGCAGTACTTC. This translates into CASSLVSGNPYEQYF.

The rearrangement joins TRBV5-4 to TRBJ1-1; the match to TRBD1 covers 7 bases. With V trimmed by 5 bases and J by 4 bases, 8 bases remained unmatched. Germline CDR1 and CDR2: SGHNT and YYREEE (reference sequence). This CDR3 is built from 14 residues. The CDR3 DNA is TGTGCCAGCAGTTTCCTAGGGGGCCCCACTGAAGCTTTCTTT. This translates into CASSFLGGPTEAFF.

This chain links TRBV6-1 with TRBJ2-7; D might be TRBD1 (6 bases). The V gene lost 2 bases and the J gene lost 3 bases, with 14 bases spanning the gap. This CDR3 spans 15 amino acids. Germline V gene lookup returns CDR1 MNHNS and CDR2 SASEGT. The CDR3 loop reads CASSESQGPYYEQYF. In DNA, the CDR3 is TGTGCCAGCAGTGAATCGCAGGGGCCCTACTACGAGCAGTACTTC.

V and J are TRBV6-4 and TRBJ1-2, with no clear D. The V end was cut by 6 bases, the J end by 4 bases, with 6 bases between. The V gene's germline CDR1 is MRHNA and CDR2 SNTAGT. The CDR3 runs to 11 residues. CDR3 coding DNA: TGTGCCAGCAGCCAGATCTATGGCTACACCTTC. Translating gives CASSQIYGYTF.

This sequence joins TRBV9 and TRBJ2-3, with no clear D. The V gene lost 4 bases and the J gene lost 6 bases, with 12 bases spanning the gap. The V gene's germline CDR1 is SGDLS and CDR2 YYNGEE. This CDR3 is 13 amino acids long. The CDR3 nucleotides read TGTGCCAGCAGCTCCTCGGGCGCGGATACGCAGTATTTT. Residues: CASSSSGADTQYF.

The chain employs TRBV14 and TRBJ2-1; TRBD1 aligns across 10 bases. The J segment lost 5 bases and the V segment lost 2 bases, leaving 9 bases of the junction unmatched. This CDR3 has 17 amino acids. Germline values: CDR1 SGHDN, CDR2 FVKESK. The CDR3 loop reads CASSQPRDRGVDNEQFF. The DNA of the CDR3 is TGTGCCAGCAGCCAACCCCGGGACAGGGGAGTCGACAATGAGCAGTTCTTC. Together with reference TRBV14 and TRBJ2-1, the CDR3 gives the full variable domain: EAGVTQFPSHSVIEKGQTVTLRCDPISGHDNLYWYRRVMGKEIKFLLHFVKESKQDESGMPNNRFLAERTGGTYSTLKVQPAELEDSGVYFCASSQPRDRGVDNEQFFGPGTRLTVL.

The CDR3 loop is CASSSGGSTYEQYF. Here the CDR3 DNA reads TGTGCCAGCAGCTCCGGGGGATCAACCTACGAGCAGTACTTC. This sequence joins TRBV5-6 and TRBJ2-7; D may be TRBD2 (6 bases). Germline CDR1 is SGHDT and CDR2 is YYEEEE. With 3 bases removed from V and 2 bases from J, the gap between germline ends came to 12 bases. The CDR3 sequence is 14 residues long.

V is TRBV27 and J is TRBJ1-5, with TRBD1 matching over 9 bases. Looked up from germline, CDR1 is MNHEY and CDR2 is SMNVEV (reference sequence). The CDR3 contains 15 residues. V dropped 6 bases and J dropped 9; count of bases not matched to a gene: 12. CDR3 residues: CASRRGTGQGWPQHF. CDR3 DNA: TGTGCCAGCAGGCGAGGGACAGGGCAGGGGTGGCCCCAGCATTTT.

On this clone itself: The junction differs from germline at one of its ends, possibly a read error. The rearrangement links TRBV6-5 to TRBJ2-7; TRBD2 matches at 7 bases. From germline, CDR1 is MNHEY and CDR2 SVGAGI. CDR3 length: 9 amino acids. CDR3 in DNA: TGTGCCAGCAGCCGGGGGGTGTTCTTC. This translates into CASSRGVFF.

The J gene is TRBJ1-5, the V gene TRBV28; D remains unclear. Trimming took 0 bases from V and 7 from J, leaving 4 bases between them. CDR3 size: 12 residues. The germline CDR1 and CDR2 sequences are MDHEN and SYDVKM. This CDR3 reads CASSLWSQPQHF. Written as DNA, the CDR3 is TGTGCCAGCAGTTTATGGTCGCAGCCCCAGCATTTT.

The chain recombines TRBV7-8 with TRBJ2-3; D is perhaps TRBD2 (6 bases). CDR1 and CDR2 from the germline V gene are SGHVS and FQNEAQ. The CDR3 length is 18 residues. The V end lost 2 bases, the J end lost 3 bases, and 21 bases lay between the germline ends. The CDR3 is CASSLNVLVAAGTDTQYF. The CDR3 nucleotides read TGTGCCAGCAGCTTAAACGTTCTCGTAGCGGCAGGAACAGATACGCAGTATTTT.

This chain uses TRBV28 with TRBJ2-5; no reliable D call. V lost 5 bases and J lost 2, with 12 bases in between. CDR1 MDHEN and CDR2 SYDVKM come from the germline V gene. This CDR3 contains 14 residues. CDR3 DNA: TGTGCCAGCAGTCCCCGGCGGCTACAAGAGACCCAGTACTTC. Its translation is CASSPRRLQETQYF.

V and J are TRBV11-2 and TRBJ2-7; D gene unclear. This CDR3 comprises 15 residues. Germline V CDR1 and CDR2: SGHAT, FQNNGV. With 0 bases removed from V and 1 base from J, the gap between germline ends came to 10 bases. As DNA, the CDR3 is TGTGCCAGCAGCTTAGACGGCTCCCCTTCCTACGAGCAGTACTTC. Protein: CASSLDGSPSYEQYF.

This chain uses TRBV30 with TRBJ2-3, with 8 bases identical to TRBD1. The trim removed 5 bases at V and 4 bases at J, leaving 8 bases unmatched. The CDR3 contains 14 residues. Germline-derived CDR1 and CDR2 are GTSNPN and SVGIG (reference sequence). CDR3: CAWGRQGRSDTQYF. CDR3 DNA sequence: TGTGCCTGGGGACGACAGGGGAGGTCAGATACGCAGTATTTT.

This CDR3 reads CASSDRGRYTDTQYF. CDR3 DNA: TGTGCCAGCAGTGACCGGGGTCGCTACACAGATACGCAGTATTTT. The chain is built from TRBV2 and TRBJ2-3; possible D gene TRBD2, 5 bases. This CDR3 is 15 amino acids long. Germline V lookup: CDR1 SNHLY, CDR2 FYNNEI. Trimming pared 3 bases from V and 2 bases from J, leaving 12 bases between.